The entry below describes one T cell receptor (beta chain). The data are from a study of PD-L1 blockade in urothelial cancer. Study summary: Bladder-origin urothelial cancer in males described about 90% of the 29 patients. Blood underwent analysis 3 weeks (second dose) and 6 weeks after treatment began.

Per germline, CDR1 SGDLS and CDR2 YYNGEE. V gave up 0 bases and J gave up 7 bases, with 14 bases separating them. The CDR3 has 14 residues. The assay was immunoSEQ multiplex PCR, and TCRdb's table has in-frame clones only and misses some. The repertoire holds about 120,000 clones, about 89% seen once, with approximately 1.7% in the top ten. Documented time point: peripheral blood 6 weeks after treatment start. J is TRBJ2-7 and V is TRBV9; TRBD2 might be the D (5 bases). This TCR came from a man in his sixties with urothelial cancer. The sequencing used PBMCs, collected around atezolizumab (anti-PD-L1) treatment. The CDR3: CASSVGPGMGEQYF. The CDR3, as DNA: TGTGCCAGCAGCGTAGGGCCGGGGATGGGGGAGCAGTACTTC.